Shown below are 6 T cell receptor beta chains from a single sample sequenced in a study of shared clonotypes between healthy human individuals. Some clones are missing from TCRdb's copy, which holds only in-frame ones; the method was immunoSEQ multiplex PCR. The table shows over 2 million clones, with 85% to 95% occurring only once. The specimen sequenced was naive CD4+ T cells from PBMCs. The subset was: CD45RA+ positively selected. The receptor set was obtained from a man aged 18 to 29 in good health. Some clones in this sample may be carry-over from other donors' samples.

The rearrangement joins TRBV28 to TRBJ2-7; unclear D gene. CDR3 length equals 14 residues. Trimming took off 6 bases at V and 6 bases at J, with 18 bases between the two ends. CDR1 is MDHEN and CDR2 is SYDVKM in the germline V gene. The CDR3 nucleotides are TGTGCCAGCAGCCCCTCGGCGACAATACGCGAGCAGTACTTC. It specifies CASSPSATIREQYF.

The chain joins TRBV2 to TRBJ2-2; D is perhaps TRBD1 (6 bases). This CDR3 is built from 15 residues. Trimming removed 6 bases from V and 1 base from J, with 12 bases in between. Germline CDR1 is SNHLY and CDR2 is FYNNEI. CDR3 region: CASREDSLNTGELFF. In DNA, the CDR3 is TGTGCCAGCAGGGAGGACAGCTTGAACACCGGGGAGCTGTTTTTT. The full variable domain, in which reference TRBV2 and TRBJ2-2 provide the parts outside the CDR3, is EPEVTQTPSHQVTQMGQEVILRCVPISNHLYFYWYRQILGQKVEFLVSFYNNEISEKSEIFDDQFSVERPDGSNFTLKIRSTKLEDSAMYFCASREDSLNTGELFFGEGSRLTVL.

The chain links TRBV5-8 to TRBJ1-2; D not certain. Trimming shortened V by 1 base and J by 8 bases, and 15 bases separated the two germline ends. From germline, CDR1 is SGHTS and CDR2 YDEGEE. CDR3 length: 14 residues. DNA of the CDR3: TGTGCCAGCAGCTTGAGGGAGCGCCTCTGGGGCTACACCTTC. Translating gives CASSLRERLWGYTF.

A note on this clone: Other DNA sequences in this sample translate to the same CDR3. The chain couples TRBV15 to TRBJ2-7; 9 positions agree with TRBD2. The V segment lost 1 base and the J segment 3 bases; nucleotides outside the gene matches: 4. Germline V gene sequence: CDR1 LNHNV, CDR2 YYDKDF (reference sequence). CDR3 length equals 15 residues. Here the CDR3 reads CATSRGSGSVYEQYF. CDR3 DNA: TGTGCCACCAGCAGAGGTAGCGGGAGTGTCTACGAGCAGTACTTC.

This chain uses TRBV5-1 with TRBJ1-2; tentative D call: TRBD1 (6 bases). V lost 0 bases, J lost 9 bases, and 12 bases lay in between. In germline, CDR1 is SGHRS, CDR2 YFSETQ. This CDR3 has 13 residues. CDR3 in amino acids: CASSLEGHESYTF. DNA for the CDR3: TGCGCCAGCAGCTTGGAGGGACACGAGAGCTACACCTTC.

The V gene is TRBV6-1, the J gene TRBJ1-4; D gene ambiguous. Germline lookup yields CDR1 MNHNS and CDR2 SASEGT. This CDR3 contains 14 residues. Trimming pared 1 base from V and 7 bases from J, leaving 10 bases between. This CDR3 reads CASSEGGTAEKLFF. CDR3 nucleotides: TGTGCCAGCAGTGAAGGGGGAACCGCTGAAAAACTGTTTTTT.